This TCR beta chain was sequenced for a study of blood T cell repertoires in COVID-19. Study information: Researchers got acute and convalescent COVID-19 samples from the United States, Italy and Spain.

Original processing methods: Reference gene primer amplification gave nucleated cell count estimates. Assay used: immunoSEQ multiplex PCR; TCRdb lists only in-frame clones, some missing. V, J and clone size were drawn from that table, and D and trimming were deduced from the DNA. The table lists hundreds of thousands of clones, around 81% of them singletons, with roughly 4.3% in the top ten. The CDR3 contains 14 residues. The germline CDR1 and CDR2 sequences are MNHNS and SASEGT. Trimming cost V 1 base and J 3 bases, with 10 bases left between them. The origin of this receptor is a man younger than 45 with acute COVID-19. The chain couples TRBV6-1 to TRBJ2-7; the D is unclear. Sequenced sample: PBMCs or T cells enriched from blood (not recorded which). Here the CDR3 reads CASSEVYSDYEQYF. Written as DNA, the CDR3 is TGTGCCAGCAGTGAAGTGTACAGTGACTACGAGCAGTACTTC.